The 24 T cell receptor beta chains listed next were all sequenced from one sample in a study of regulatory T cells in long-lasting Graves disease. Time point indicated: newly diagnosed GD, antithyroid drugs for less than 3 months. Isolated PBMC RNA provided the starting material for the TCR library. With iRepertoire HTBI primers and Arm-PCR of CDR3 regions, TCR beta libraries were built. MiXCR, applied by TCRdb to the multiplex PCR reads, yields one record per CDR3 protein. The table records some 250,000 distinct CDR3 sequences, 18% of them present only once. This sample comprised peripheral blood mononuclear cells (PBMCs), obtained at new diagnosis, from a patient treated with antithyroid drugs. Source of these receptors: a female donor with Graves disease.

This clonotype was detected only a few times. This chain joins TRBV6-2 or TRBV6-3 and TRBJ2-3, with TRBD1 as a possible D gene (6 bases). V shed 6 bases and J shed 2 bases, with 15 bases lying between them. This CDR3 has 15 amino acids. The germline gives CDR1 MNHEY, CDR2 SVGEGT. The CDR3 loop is CASSLTGFSTDTQYF. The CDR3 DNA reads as TGTGCCAGCAGCTTAACAGGGTTTTCCACAGATACGCAGTATTTT.

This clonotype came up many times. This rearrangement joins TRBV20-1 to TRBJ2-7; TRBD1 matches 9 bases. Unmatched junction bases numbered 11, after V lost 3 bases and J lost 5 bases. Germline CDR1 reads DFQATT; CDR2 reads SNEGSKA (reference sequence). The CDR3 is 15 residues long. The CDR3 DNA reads TGCAGTGCTAGTGCCATAGCACAGGGGGCTGACGAGCAGTACTTC. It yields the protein CSASAIAQGADEQYF.

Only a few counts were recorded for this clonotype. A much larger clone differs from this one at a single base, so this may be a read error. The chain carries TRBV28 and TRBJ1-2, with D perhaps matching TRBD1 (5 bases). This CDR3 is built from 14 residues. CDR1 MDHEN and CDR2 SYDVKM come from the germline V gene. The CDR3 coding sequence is TGTGCCGGCAGTTATGACAGCTCTTCCTATGGCTACACCTTC. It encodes CAGSYDSSSYGYTF.

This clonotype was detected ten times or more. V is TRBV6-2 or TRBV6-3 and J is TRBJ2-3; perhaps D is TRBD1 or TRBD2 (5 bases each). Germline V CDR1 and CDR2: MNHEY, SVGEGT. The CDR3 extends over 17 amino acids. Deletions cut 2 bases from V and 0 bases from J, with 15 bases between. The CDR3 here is CASSYTPGTASTDTQYF. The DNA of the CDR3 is TGTGCCAGCAGTTACACTCCCGGGACGGCGAGCACAGATACGCAGTATTTT.

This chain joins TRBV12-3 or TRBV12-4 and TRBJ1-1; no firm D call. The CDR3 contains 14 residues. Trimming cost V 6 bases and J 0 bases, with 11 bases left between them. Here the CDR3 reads CASRPLGLNTEAFF. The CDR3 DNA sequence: TGTGCCAGCAGGCCCTTGGGCTTGAACACTGAAGCTTTCTTT.

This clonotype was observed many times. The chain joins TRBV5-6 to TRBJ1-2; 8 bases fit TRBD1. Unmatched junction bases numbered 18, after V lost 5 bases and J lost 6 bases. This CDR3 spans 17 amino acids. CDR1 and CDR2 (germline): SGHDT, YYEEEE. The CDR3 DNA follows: TGTGCCAGCAGTTATTTGGACAGGGTTTCAGGACATGATGGCTACACCTTC. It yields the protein CASSYLDRVSGHDGYTF.

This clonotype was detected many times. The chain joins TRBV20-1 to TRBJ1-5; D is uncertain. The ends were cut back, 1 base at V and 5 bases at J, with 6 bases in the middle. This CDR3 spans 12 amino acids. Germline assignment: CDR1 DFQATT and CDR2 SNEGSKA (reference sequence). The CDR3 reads CSARGSYQPQHF. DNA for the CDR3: TGCAGTGCTAGAGGAAGTTATCAGCCCCAGCATTTT.

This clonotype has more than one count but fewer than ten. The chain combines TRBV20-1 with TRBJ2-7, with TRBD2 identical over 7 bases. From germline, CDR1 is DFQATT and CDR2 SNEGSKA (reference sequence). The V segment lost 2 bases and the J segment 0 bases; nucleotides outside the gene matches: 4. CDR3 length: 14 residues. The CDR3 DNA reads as TGCAGTGCTAGAACTAGCGCCAGCTCCTACGAGCAGTACTTC. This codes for CSARTSASSYEQYF.

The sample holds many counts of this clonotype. The CDR3 spells CASSSTGESQETQYF. In DNA, the CDR3 is TGCGCCAGCAGCTCGACAGGGGAGTCACAAGAGACCCAGTACTTC. The J gene is TRBJ2-5, the V gene TRBV5-1; 8 nucleotides align to TRBD1. Trimming took 3 bases from V and 2 from J; bases not matched to a gene: 6. Germline loops: CDR1 SGHRS, CDR2 YFSETQ. The CDR3 extends over 15 amino acids.

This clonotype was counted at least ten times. Here the CDR3 reads CASSFSGVWGGYTF. The CDR3 DNA reads TGTGCCAGCAGTTTCTCGGGGGTTTGGGGTGGCTACACCTTC. The chain employs TRBV27 and TRBJ1-2, with a weak D call TRBD1 (5 bases). V lost 3 bases, J lost 7 bases, and 15 bases lay in between. The CDR3 sequence is 14 residues long. Germline V CDR1 and CDR2: MNHEY, SMNVEV (reference sequence).

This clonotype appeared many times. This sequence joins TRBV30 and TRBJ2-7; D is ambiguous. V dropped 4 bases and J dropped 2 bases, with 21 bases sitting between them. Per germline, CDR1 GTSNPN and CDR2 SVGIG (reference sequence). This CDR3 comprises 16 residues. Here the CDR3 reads CAWKFYAWEGTYEQYF. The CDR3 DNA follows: TGTGCCTGGAAGTTTTACGCCTGGGAAGGGACCTACGAGCAGTACTTC.

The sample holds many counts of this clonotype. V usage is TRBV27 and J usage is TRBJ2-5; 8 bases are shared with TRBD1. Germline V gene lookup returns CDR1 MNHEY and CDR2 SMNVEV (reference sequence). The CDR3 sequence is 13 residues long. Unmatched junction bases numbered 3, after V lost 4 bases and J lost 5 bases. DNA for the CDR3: TGTGCCAGCAGTTCCAGGGGGCTTGAGACCCAGTACTTC. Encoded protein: CASSSRGLETQYF.

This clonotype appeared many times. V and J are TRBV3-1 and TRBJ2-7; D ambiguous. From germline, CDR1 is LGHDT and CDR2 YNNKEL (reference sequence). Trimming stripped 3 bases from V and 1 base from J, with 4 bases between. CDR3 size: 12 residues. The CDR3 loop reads CASSQGSYEQYF. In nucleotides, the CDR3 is TGTGCCAGCAGCCAGGGGTCCTACGAGCAGTACTTC.

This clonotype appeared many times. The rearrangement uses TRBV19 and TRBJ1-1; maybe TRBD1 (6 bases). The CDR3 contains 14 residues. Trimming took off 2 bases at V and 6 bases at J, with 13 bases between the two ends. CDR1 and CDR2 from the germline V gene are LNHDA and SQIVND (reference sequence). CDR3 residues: CASSIWGASAEAFF. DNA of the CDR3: TGTGCCAGTAGTATATGGGGGGCTAGCGCTGAAGCTTTCTTT.

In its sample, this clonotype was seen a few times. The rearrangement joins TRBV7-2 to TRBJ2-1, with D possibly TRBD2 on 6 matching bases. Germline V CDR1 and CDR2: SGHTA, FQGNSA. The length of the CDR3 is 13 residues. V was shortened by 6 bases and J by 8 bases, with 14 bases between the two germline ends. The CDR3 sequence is CASSLTSLDEQFF. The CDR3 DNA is TGTGCCAGCAGTCTGACTAGTTTAGATGAGCAGTTCTTC.

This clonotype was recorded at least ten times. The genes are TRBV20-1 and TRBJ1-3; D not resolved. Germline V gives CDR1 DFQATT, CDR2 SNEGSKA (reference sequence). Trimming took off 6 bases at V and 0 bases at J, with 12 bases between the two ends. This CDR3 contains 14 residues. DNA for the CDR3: TGCAGTGCGCCAATCCCGGGCTCTGGAAACACCATATATTTT. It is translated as CSAPIPGSGNTIYF.

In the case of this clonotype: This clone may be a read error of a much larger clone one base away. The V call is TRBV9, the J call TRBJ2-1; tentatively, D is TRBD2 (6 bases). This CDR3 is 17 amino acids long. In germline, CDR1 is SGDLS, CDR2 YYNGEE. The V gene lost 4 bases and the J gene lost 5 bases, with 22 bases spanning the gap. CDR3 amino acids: CASSSLPRAGWNNEQFF. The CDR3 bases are TGTGCCAGCAGCTCCCTGCCTCGGGCGGGATGGAACAATGAGCAGTTCTTC.

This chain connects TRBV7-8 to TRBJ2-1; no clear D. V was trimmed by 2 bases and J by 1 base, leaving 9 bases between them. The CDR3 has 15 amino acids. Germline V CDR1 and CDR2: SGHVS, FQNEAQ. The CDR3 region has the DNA TGTGCCAGCAGCTTACAACCGGGTTCCTACAATGAGCAGTTCTTC. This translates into CASSLQPGSYNEQFF.

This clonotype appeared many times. CDR3: CASTLWGSGELFF. The CDR3 DNA follows: TGTGCCAGCACGCTTTGGGGGTCCGGGGAGCTGTTTTTT. The genes are TRBV2 and TRBJ2-2; D may correspond to TRBD1 or TRBD2 (5 bases each). The V gene lost 7 bases and the J gene lost 6 bases, with 12 bases spanning the gap. The CDR3 has 13 amino acids. Germline CDR1 is SNHLY and CDR2 is FYNNEI.

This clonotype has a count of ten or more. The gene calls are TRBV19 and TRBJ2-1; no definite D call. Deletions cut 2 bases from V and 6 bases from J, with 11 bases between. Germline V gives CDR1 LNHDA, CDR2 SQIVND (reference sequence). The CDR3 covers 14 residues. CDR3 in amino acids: CASSISEHPNEQFF. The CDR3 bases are TGTGCCAGTAGTATATCGGAACACCCCAATGAGCAGTTCTTC.

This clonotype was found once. The CDR3 here is CASHRTSGYSTDTQYF. The CDR3 DNA reads as TGTGCCAGCCACCGGACTAGCGGGTATTCCACAGATACGCAGTATTTT. The chain is built from TRBV11-2 and TRBJ2-3, with TRBD2 matching over 11 bases. With V trimmed by 8 bases and J by 2 bases, 9 bases remained unmatched. Germline V gene sequence: CDR1 SGHAT, CDR2 FQNNGV. This CDR3 is 16 amino acids long.

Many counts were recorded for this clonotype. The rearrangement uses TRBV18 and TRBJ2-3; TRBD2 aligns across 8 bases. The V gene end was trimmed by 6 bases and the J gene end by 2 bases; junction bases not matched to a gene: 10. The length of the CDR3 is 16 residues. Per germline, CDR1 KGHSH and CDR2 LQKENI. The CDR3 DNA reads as TGTGCCAGCTCCCGTGGACTAGCTTTATACACAGATACGCAGTATTTT. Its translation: CASSRGLALYTDTQYF.

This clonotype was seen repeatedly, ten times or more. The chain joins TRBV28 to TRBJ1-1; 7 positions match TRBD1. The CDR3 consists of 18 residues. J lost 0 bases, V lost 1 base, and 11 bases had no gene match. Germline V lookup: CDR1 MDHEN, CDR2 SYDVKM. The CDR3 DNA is TGTGCCAGCAGTTTATCCCTACAGGGGTGGGTTATGAACACTGAAGCTTTCTTT. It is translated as CASSLSLQGWVMNTEAFF.

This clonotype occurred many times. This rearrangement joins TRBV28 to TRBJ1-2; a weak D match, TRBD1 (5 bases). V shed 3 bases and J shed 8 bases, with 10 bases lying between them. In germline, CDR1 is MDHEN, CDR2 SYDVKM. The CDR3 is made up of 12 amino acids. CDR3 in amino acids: CASSFRVGGYTF. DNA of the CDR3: TGTGCCAGCAGTTTCAGGGTGGGCGGCTACACCTTC.